A single sample gave rise to the 12 T cell receptor beta chains below, sequenced in a study of CD8 T cells in Susac syndrome. cDNA came from approximately 0.5 to 1 ug RNA primed by random hexamers. Each CDR3 protein gets one entry after TCRdb re-called the immunoSEQ multiplex PCR reads with MiXCR. This sample carries around 200,000 distinct CDR3 sequences, about 95% of them seen once, and the ten largest clones take about 0.17%. Sequencing was done on a sample of CD8+ T cells from PBMCs. The receptor source for this set is a human donor with Susac syndrome.

The chain links TRBV2 to TRBJ2-1, with 9 nucleotides matching TRBD1. Germline trimming cut 6 bases from V and 8 bases from J; bases unmatched to any gene: 8. This CDR3 has 14 amino acids. From germline, CDR1 is SNHLY and CDR2 FYNNEI. Written as DNA, the CDR3 is TGTGCCAGCAGACCCGGGACAGGGATCGATGAGCAGTTCTTC. As protein: CASRPGTGIDEQFF.

The gene calls are TRBV9 and TRBJ2-1; D unresolved. This CDR3 has 12 amino acids. The V and J ends lost 0 bases and 8 bases respectively, with 6 bases between them. Germline CDR1 is SGDLS and CDR2 is YYNGEE. Here the CDR3 reads CASSVASDEQFF. The DNA for the CDR3 is TGTGCCAGCAGCGTAGCTTCCGATGAGCAGTTCTTC.

This clonotype has a single count. This sequence joins TRBV4-1 and TRBJ1-5; D is unclear. Germline V CDR1 and CDR2: MGHRA, YSYEKL. This CDR3 is 17 amino acids long. Trimming removed 0 bases at V and 1 base at J, with 13 bases between. The CDR3 DNA is TGCGCCAGCAGCCAAGATGGAGGGCTGGTGAGCAATCAGCCCCAGCATTTT. This encodes CASSQDGGLVSNQPQHF.

The chain couples TRBV5-1 to TRBJ2-1; D may match TRBD1 or TRBD2 (6 bases each). With 0 bases removed from V and 1 base from J, the gap between germline ends came to 17 bases. CDR3 length equals 18 residues. Germline CDR1 and CDR2: SGHRS and YFSETQ. The CDR3 sequence: CASSLERMGGVSYNEQFF. CDR3 DNA sequence: TGCGCCAGCAGCTTGGAGAGGATGGGGGGCGTATCCTACAATGAGCAGTTCTTC.

The chain employs TRBV30 and TRBJ2-7; 7 bases are a match to TRBD1. Germline V gene sequence: CDR1 GTSNPN, CDR2 SVGIG (reference sequence). The CDR3 runs to 13 residues. The V gene end was trimmed by 2 bases and the J gene end by 1 base; junction bases not matched to a gene: 2. CDR3 amino acids: CAWSRQGSYEQYF. In DNA, the CDR3 is TGTGCCTGGAGTAGACAGGGATCCTACGAGCAGTACTTC.

This chain connects TRBV6-6 to TRBJ1-6; 7 bases map to TRBD1. The CDR3 spans 15 residues. Trimming cost V 6 bases and J 1 base; bases outside gene matches: 3. Looked up from germline, CDR1 is MNHNY and CDR2 is SVGAGI (reference sequence). Here the CDR3 reads CASSPGQSYNSPLHF. The CDR3 coding sequence is TGTGCCAGCAGCCCGGGACAGTCCTATAATTCACCCCTCCACTTT.

The CDR3 bases are TGCAGTGCTAGGGTGTCTAGCGGAAGCTCCTACAATGAGCAGTTCTTC. It is translated as CSARVSSGSSYNEQFF. The chain uses TRBV20-1 and TRBJ2-1; TRBD2 agrees at 7 bases. The CDR3 has 16 amino acids. Germline V gene sequence: CDR1 DFQATT, CDR2 SNEGSKA (reference sequence). V trimming: 3 bases; J trimming: 0 bases; junction bases outside the gene matches: 8.

The chain is built from TRBV11-2 and TRBJ2-7; 11 bases agree with TRBD2. Trimming removed 5 bases from V and 3 bases from J; junction bases left unmatched: 6. Germline CDR1 is SGHAT and CDR2 is FQNNGV. The CDR3 spans 15 residues. The CDR3 loop is CASSTGLAGYYEQYF. CDR3 nucleotides: TGTGCCAGCAGCACCGGACTAGCGGGTTACTACGAGCAGTACTTC.

V usage is TRBV6-5 and J usage is TRBJ2-5; D ambiguous. The germline gives CDR1 MNHEY, CDR2 SVGAGI. The CDR3 contains 12 residues. V shed 6 bases and J shed 2 bases, with 7 bases lying between them. The DNA for the CDR3 is TGTGCCAGCAGCAACGAACAAGAGACCCAGTACTTC. The encoded protein is CASSNEQETQYF.

V and J are TRBV10-3 and TRBJ2-2; either TRBD1 or TRBD2 may supply D (5 bases each). In germline, CDR1 is ENHRY, CDR2 SYGVKD. Trimming took 10 bases from V and 6 from J, leaving 9 bases between them. This CDR3 comprises 11 residues. The DNA for the CDR3 is TGTGCCAGCGAGGGGTCCGGGGAGCTGTTTTTT. Protein sequence: CASEGSGELFF.

V and J are TRBV12-3 or TRBV12-4 and TRBJ2-1; 8 bases fit TRBD2. V dropped 3 bases and J dropped 5; count of bases not matched to a gene: 3. The CDR3 is 14 residues long. The CDR3, as DNA: TGTGCCAGCAGTTTCGGACTAGCAGACAATGAGCAGTTCTTC. Residues: CASSFGLADNEQFF.

This chain joins TRBV3-1 and TRBJ2-2; possible D gene TRBD2, 6 bases. The V gene lost 0 bases and the J gene lost 4 bases, with 15 bases spanning the gap. Germline CDR1 LGHDT, CDR2 YNNKEL (reference sequence). This CDR3 region has 17 residues. The CDR3 is CASSQELGRPSTGELFF. CDR3 DNA: TGTGCCAGCAGCCAAGAGTTGGGGAGGCCGAGCACCGGGGAGCTGTTTTTT.